The 22 T cell receptor beta chains listed next were all sequenced from one sample in a study of radiation and T cells in renal cell carcinoma. Described time point: blood 2 weeks post-SBRT. Noted treatment: 15 Gy SBRT to primary tumor, nephrectomy 4 weeks later. The repertoire was sequenced with immunoSEQ multiplex PCR; TCRdb's copy has only in-frame clones and lacks some. The sample includes 60,000 to 80,000 clones, about 80% seen only once; the top ten take roughly 6%. Here the sequenced sample was blood, taken from a patient whose treatment included radiotherapy and nephrectomy. Every receptor here comes from a man between 60 and 75 years old with renal cell carcinoma.

The chain is built from TRBV5-1 and TRBJ2-7, with a possible D match to TRBD2 (5 bases). CDR3 length equals 15 residues. Germline CDR1 is SGHRS and CDR2 is YFSETQ. Trimming removed 4 bases from V and 0 bases from J, with 14 bases in between. CDR3 amino acids: CASSPTHGSSYEQYF. CDR3 nucleotide sequence: TGCGCCAGCAGCCCAACGCATGGGAGCTCCTACGAGCAGTACTTC.

The V gene is TRBV6-7, the J gene TRBJ2-2; D is ambiguous. TRBV6-7 is an open reading frame whose function is uncertain. V shed 5 bases and J shed 3 bases, with 10 bases lying between them. CDR3 length: 14 amino acids. CDR3 bases: TGTGCCAGCAGTACCAGTGACCACACCGGGGAGCTGTTTTTT. Its translation: CASSTSDHTGELFF.

The chain uses TRBV27 and TRBJ2-5; the D gene is possibly TRBD2 (6 bases). The CDR3 is 16 amino acids. From germline, CDR1 is MNHEY and CDR2 SMNVEV (reference sequence). The V and J ends lost 4 bases and 4 bases respectively, with 19 bases between them. In nucleotides, the CDR3 is TGTGCCAGCAGTTCCCCCGGGAGCTACCCTCCAGAGACCCAGTACTTC. As protein: CASSSPGSYPPETQYF.

This clone occurred a few times. The chain has TRBV28 and TRBJ1-3; weak D call: TRBD1 (5 bases). CDR1 and CDR2 from the germline V gene are MDHEN and SYDVKM. The CDR3 is 14 amino acids. This CDR3 reads CAVRRGRSGNTIYF. DNA for the CDR3: TGTGCAGTGAGAAGGGGACGGTCTGGAAACACCATATATTTT.

V and J are TRBV10-3 and TRBJ2-3, with 8 bases identical to TRBD2. V gave up 11 bases and J gave up 2 bases; unmatched junction bases: 15. The CDR3 loop spans 16 amino acids. CDR1 is ENHRY, CDR2 SYGVKD, per germline. This chain's CDR3 is CASGGAGEAPTDTQYF. Written as DNA, the CDR3 is TGTGCCTCGGGGGGAGCGGGGGAGGCCCCCACAGATACGCAGTATTTT.

The V and J genes are TRBV29-1 and TRBJ2-6, with 10 bases matching TRBD1. The CDR3 contains 16 residues. The germline gives CDR1 SQVTM, CDR2 ANQGSEA. V lost 6 bases, J lost 0 bases, and 5 bases stayed unmatched. CDR3 bases: TGCAGCGTCCGGACAGGGGGGCTCTCTGGGGCCAACGTCCTGACTTTC. This encodes CSVRTGGLSGANVLTF.

CDR3 protein: CASSLVWGAEGEKLFF. CDR3 nucleotide sequence: TGTGCCAGCAGCTTAGTATGGGGGGCTGAGGGAGAAAAACTGTTTTTT. V and J are TRBV7-6 and TRBJ1-4, with D maybe TRBD1 (6 bases). V was shortened by 1 base and J by 8 bases, with 17 bases between the two germline ends. The CDR3 is 16 residues long. From germline, CDR1 is SGHVS and CDR2 FNYEAQ. The full variable domain, completed using reference TRBV7-6 and TRBJ1-4, is GAGVSQSPRYKVTKRGQDVALRCDPISGHVSLYWYRQALGQGPEFLTYFNYEAQQDKSGLPNDRFSAERPEGSISTLTIQRTEQRDSAMYRCASSLVWGAEGEKLFFGSGTQLSVL.

The chain uses TRBV29-1 and TRBJ2-3; D unclear. The CDR3 is made up of 11 amino acids. CDR1 is SQVTM, CDR2 ANQGSEA, per germline. Trimming took off 7 bases at V and 6 bases at J, with 11 bases between the two ends. Written as DNA, the CDR3 is TGCAGCGCCGACCCCTCTGATACGCAGTATTTT. It translates to CSADPSDTQYF.

The chain employs TRBV7-6 and TRBJ2-1; D is undetermined. V lost 6 bases, J lost 12 bases, and 15 bases lay in between. The CDR3 extends over 12 amino acids. Germline V gene lookup returns CDR1 SGHVS and CDR2 FNYEAQ. The CDR3 sequence is CASSMGNKGQFF. CDR3 in DNA: TGTGCCAGCAGTATGGGAAATAAGGGGCAGTTCTTC.

The J gene is TRBJ2-2, the V gene TRBV10-3; 7 bases are a match to TRBD1. The V gene end was trimmed by 0 bases and the J gene end by 8 bases; junction bases not matched to a gene: 3. The CDR3 is made up of 14 amino acids. CDR1 and CDR2 (germline): ENHRY, SYGVKD. CDR3 coding DNA: TGTGCCATCAGTGAGTCGGGACAGCCAGGGGAGCTGTTTTTT. Its translation is CAISESGQPGELFF.

Only a few counts were recorded for this clone. This chain links TRBV13 with TRBJ2-1; TRBD2 matches 14 bases. This CDR3 comprises 21 residues. The V and J ends lost 4 bases and 1 base, in that order; junction bases with no gene match: 15. Germline V CDR1 and CDR2: PRHDT, FYEKMQ (reference sequence). CDR3 nucleotides: TGTGCCAGCAGCTACCTCGTCCCGGGACTAGCGGGAGTGGAGTCCTACAATGAGCAGTTCTTC. This codes for CASSYLVPGLAGVESYNEQFF.

The rearrangement joins TRBV6-6 to TRBJ1-5; D may be TRBD1 (6 bases). Per the germline V gene, CDR1 is MNHNY and CDR2 is SVGAGI (reference sequence). Trimming removed 5 bases from V and 7 bases from J, with 15 bases in between. CDR3 length equals 14 residues. CDR3 coding DNA: TGTGCCAGCAGTCCCGGGGGGAGGGGGCAGCCCCAGCATTTT. Translating gives CASSPGGRGQPQHF.

The rearrangement joins TRBV18 to TRBJ2-1; D not certain. Trimming removed 6 bases at V and 5 bases at J, with 17 bases between. The germline gives CDR1 KGHSH, CDR2 LQKENI. The CDR3 spans 15 residues. CDR3 in DNA: TGTGCCAGCTCCCCTACAGCGTATGGTGACAATGAGCAGTTCTTC. It codes for CASSPTAYGDNEQFF.

This clone has a single count. The rearrangement uses TRBV5-1 and TRBJ1-1; TRBD1 is a possible D gene (5 bases). V was clipped by 1 base and J by 4 bases, with 14 bases between them. This CDR3 has 15 amino acids. CDR1 and CDR2 from the germline V gene are SGHRS and YFSETQ. This CDR3 is CASSLQGRKTTEAFF. The CDR3 DNA follows: TGCGCCAGCAGCTTGCAGGGACGGAAAACCACTGAAGCTTTCTTT. Complete variable domain (other parts from reference TRBV5-1 and TRBJ1-1): KAGVTQTPRYLIKTRGQQVTLSCSPISGHRSVSWYQQTPGQGLQFLFEYFSETQRNKGNFPGRFSGRQFSNSRSEMNVSTLELGDSALYLCASSLQGRKTTEAFFGQGTRLTVV.

V gene TRBV7-8 combines with J gene TRBJ2-7, with D tentatively TRBD1 (6 bases). Per germline, CDR1 SGHVS and CDR2 FQNEAQ. V shed 7 bases and J shed 1 base, with 17 bases lying between them. The CDR3 has 15 amino acids. The CDR3 nucleotides read TGTGCCAGCACCATATTTCAGGGGCCATCCTACGAGCAGTACTTC. This codes for CASTIFQGPSYEQYF.

CDR3 in DNA: TGCGCCAGCAGCTCTGGCGGGAGGGTACAGCACAATGAGCAGTTCTTC. As protein: CASSSGGRVQHNEQFF. The chain employs TRBV5-1 and TRBJ2-1; 9 positions match TRBD2. The CDR3 has 16 amino acids. In germline, CDR1 is SGHRS, CDR2 YFSETQ. The trim removed 3 bases at V and 5 bases at J, leaving 9 bases unmatched.

The sample holds one count of this clone. The chain employs TRBV5-1 and TRBJ2-7; TRBD2 matches at 12 bases. The CDR3 loop spans 15 amino acids. J was trimmed by 5 bases and V by 5 bases; bases with no gene match: 8. Germline lookup yields CDR1 SGHRS and CDR2 YFSETQ. CDR3 in DNA: TGCGCCAGCAGTCTAGCGGGAGGGCCCAGGGACGAGCAGTACTTC. This gives the protein CASSLAGGPRDEQYF.

The chain recombines TRBV4-3 with TRBJ2-2; perhaps TRBD1 as D (5 bases). V lost 4 bases and J lost 2, with 8 bases in between. This CDR3 is 14 amino acids long. Germline V lookup: CDR1 LGHNA, CDR2 YSLEER. The CDR3 sequence is CASSRQFNTGELFF. CDR3 bases: TGCGCCAGCAGCCGACAGTTTAACACCGGGGAGCTGTTTTTT.

This clone was seen only once. The chain is built from TRBV27 and TRBJ2-5; TRBD2 aligns across 7 bases. CDR3 length: 13 amino acids. The V and J ends lost 8 bases and 1 base, in that order; junction bases with no gene match: 4. Per germline, CDR1 MNHEY and CDR2 SMNVEV (reference sequence). CDR3: CASGWGGQETQYF. CDR3 nucleotide sequence: TGTGCCAGCGGATGGGGGGGCCAAGAGACCCAGTACTTC.

V is TRBV7-9 and J is TRBJ2-7; D tentatively reads TRBD1 or TRBD2 (5 bases each). The CDR3 sequence is 15 residues long. CDR1 and CDR2 from the germline V gene are SEHNR and FQNEAQ (reference sequence). Trimming pared 5 bases from V and 6 bases from J, leaving 20 bases between. CDR3 nucleotides: TGTGCCAGCAGCCTTCTAGGTCAAGGGGCGGGCGAGCAGTACTTC. It is translated as CASSLLGQGAGEQYF.

The chain is built from TRBV14 and TRBJ2-3; 10 positions match TRBD2. This CDR3 is built from 17 residues. With 4 bases clipped from V and 5 bases from J, the junction kept 12 bases outside the gene matches. The V gene's germline CDR1 is SGHDN and CDR2 FVKESK. The CDR3 spells CASSPLGSGRPGDTQYF. Written as DNA, the CDR3 is TGTGCCAGCAGCCCGCTGGGTAGCGGGAGGCCAGGAGATACGCAGTATTTT.

The chain joins TRBV28 to TRBJ2-2, with 10 bases lining up with TRBD1. The CDR3 contains 15 residues. After removal of 6 bases from V and 6 bases from J, the junction contained 7 bases not matched to a gene. Germline assignment: CDR1 MDHEN and CDR2 SYDVKM. DNA for the CDR3: TGTGCCAGCAGCTCCGGGACAGGGGCCCCCGGGGAGCTGTTTTTT. Translated: CASSSGTGAPGELFF. Filled out from reference TRBV28 and TRBJ2-2, the complete variable domain reads DVKVTQSSRYLVKRTGEKVFLECVQDMDHENMFWYRQDPGLGLRLIYFSYDVKMKEKGDIPEGYSVSREKKERFSLILESASTNQTSMYLCASSSGTGAPGELFFGEGSRLTVL.